These 9 T cell receptor beta chains were sequenced from one sample in a study of beta chain features in type 1 diabetes. Points from the study as a whole: Moderate but significant shortening of TCRB CDR3s was recorded in all four CD4+ subsets from Type 1 diabetes patients.

Sequencing targeted expressed TCRB transcripts, as all isolated RNA had been reverse transcribed. Sequencing was performed with immunoSEQ multiplex PCR; in TCRdb, only in-frame clones are kept and a portion is missing. The sample consists of approximately 600,000 clones, around 11% of them appearing once. These receptors lack a known antigen. Source material: naive CD4+ T cells from blood. These receptors all stem from a man between 25 and 39 years old with type 1 diabetes.

The genes are TRBV7-2 and TRBJ2-5; the D is unclear. CDR3 length equals 13 residues. Germline V gene data show CDR1 as SGHTA and CDR2 as FQGNSA. V lost 4 bases, J lost 1 base, and 7 bases lay in between. The CDR3 spells CASSSEIQETQYF. The CDR3 nucleotides read TGTGCCAGCAGCTCCGAGATCCAAGAGACCCAGTACTTC.

The rearrangement links TRBV5-1 to TRBJ2-1, with no clear D. The V gene's germline CDR1 is SGHRS and CDR2 YFSETQ. Trimming left V 5 bases short and J 0 bases short, with 15 bases between. The length of the CDR3 is 16 residues. The CDR3 spells CASRSDPQSSYNEQFF. CDR3 sequence (DNA): TGCGCCAGCAGGTCTGATCCACAGAGCTCCTACAATGAGCAGTTCTTC.

In its sample, this clone was seen a few times. The chain links TRBV5-1 to TRBJ1-2, with 8 bases identical to TRBD1. Germline assignment: CDR1 SGHRS and CDR2 YFSETQ. V was clipped by 5 bases and J by 6 bases; unmatched bases: 6. There are 13 residues in the CDR3. CDR3: CASSLQGADGYTF. Written as DNA, the CDR3 is TGCGCCAGCAGTTTGCAGGGGGCAGATGGCTACACCTTC.

The chain links TRBV28 to TRBJ2-7, with 7 bases matching TRBD1. The CDR3 spans 16 residues. Trimming took 5 bases from V and 3 from J; bases not matched to a gene: 13. Per germline, CDR1 MDHEN and CDR2 SYDVKM. CDR3 region: CASSPGTAGEYYEQYF. The CDR3 DNA follows: TGTGCCAGCAGTCCCGGGACAGCTGGGGAATACTACGAGCAGTACTTC.

This clone was recorded a few times. The rearrangement joins TRBV11-2 to TRBJ2-7; D not resolved. Germline V CDR1 and CDR2: SGHAT, FQNNGV. The CDR3 sequence is 12 residues long. The germline V and J ends were trimmed by 2 bases and 4 bases, with 6 bases remaining between them. The CDR3 region has the DNA TGTGCCAGCAGCTTAAGTGCATACGAGCAGTACTTC. Encoded protein: CASSLSAYEQYF.

The chain couples TRBV6-7 to TRBJ2-7; D is uncertain. TRBV6-7 is reported as an ORF; its role is uncertain. The germline V and J ends were trimmed by 0 bases and 5 bases, with 8 bases remaining between them. The CDR3 has 13 amino acids. The CDR3 nucleotides are TGTGCCAGCAGTTACTCGAAGTACCACGAGCAGTACTTC. Translated: CASSYSKYHEQYF.

This clone was detected a few times. In nucleotides, the CDR3 is TGTGCCAGCACTCAACAGGGGCCTGCATACTACGAGCAGTACTTC. Protein sequence: CASTQQGPAYYEQYF. V usage is TRBV6-1 and J usage is TRBJ2-7; TRBD1 matches 7 bases. After removal of 7 bases from V and 3 bases from J, the junction contained 12 bases not matched to a gene. Germline lookup yields CDR1 MNHNS and CDR2 SASEGT. CDR3 length equals 15 residues.

This clone was seen only a few times. The chain couples TRBV5-4 to TRBJ1-2; TRBD1 agrees at 8 bases. The trim removed 10 bases at V and 8 bases at J, leaving 7 bases unmatched. Germline CDR1 is SGHNT and CDR2 is YYREEE (reference sequence). CDR3 length: 11 residues. The CDR3 loop reads CAVTTGGGYTF. CDR3 DNA: TGTGCCGTCACCACAGGGGGAGGCTACACCTTC.

The CDR3 sequence: CASSPHGTGASPLHF. Here the CDR3 DNA reads TGTGCCAGCAGCCCCCACGGGACAGGGGCTTCACCCCTCCACTTT. The V and J genes are TRBV7-2 and TRBJ1-6; 10 bases agree with TRBD1. The CDR3 has 15 residues. Germline V gene sequence: CDR1 SGHTA, CDR2 FQGNSA. Trimming cost V 5 bases and J 9 bases; bases outside gene matches: 7.